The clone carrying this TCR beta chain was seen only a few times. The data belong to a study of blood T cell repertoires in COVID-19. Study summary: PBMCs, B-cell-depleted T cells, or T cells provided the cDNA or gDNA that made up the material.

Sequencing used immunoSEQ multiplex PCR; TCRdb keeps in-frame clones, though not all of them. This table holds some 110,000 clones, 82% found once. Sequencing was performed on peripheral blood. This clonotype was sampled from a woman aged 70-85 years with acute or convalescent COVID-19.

CDR3 residues: CASSPNNRGGNSPLHF. The DNA of the CDR3 is TGTGCCAGCAGCCCTAATAACAGGGGCGGTAATTCACCCCTCCACTTT. The V call is TRBV14, the J call TRBJ1-6; 7 nucleotides match TRBD1. Per the germline V gene, CDR1 is SGHDN and CDR2 is FVKESK. The CDR3 runs to 16 residues. Unmatched junction bases numbered 9, after V lost 4 bases and J lost 6 bases.